The T cell receptor beta chain under discussion was sequenced for a study of T cell changes during pregnancy in multiple sclerosis. Measured with immunoSEQ multiplex PCR; TCRdb has only the in-frame clones, and not every one. The top ten hold 2.5% to 3% of the sample, which has about 59,000 clones, approximately 90% seen once. Losses at the gene ends were 4 bases for V and 4 bases for J; bases not matched to a gene: 7. This CDR3 has 15 amino acids. Germline V lookup: CDR1 SGDLS, CDR2 YYNGEE. This receptor was obtained from a female donor in good health, enrolled as a control in a pregnancy study. Sequenced here: peripheral blood, sampled in the third trimester of pregnancy. The chain carries TRBV9 and TRBJ2-5; 10 bases line up with TRBD2. Here the CDR3 reads CASSTSSGSVETQYF. CDR3 coding DNA: TGTGCCAGCAGCACATCTAGCGGGAGTGTAGAGACCCAGTACTTC.